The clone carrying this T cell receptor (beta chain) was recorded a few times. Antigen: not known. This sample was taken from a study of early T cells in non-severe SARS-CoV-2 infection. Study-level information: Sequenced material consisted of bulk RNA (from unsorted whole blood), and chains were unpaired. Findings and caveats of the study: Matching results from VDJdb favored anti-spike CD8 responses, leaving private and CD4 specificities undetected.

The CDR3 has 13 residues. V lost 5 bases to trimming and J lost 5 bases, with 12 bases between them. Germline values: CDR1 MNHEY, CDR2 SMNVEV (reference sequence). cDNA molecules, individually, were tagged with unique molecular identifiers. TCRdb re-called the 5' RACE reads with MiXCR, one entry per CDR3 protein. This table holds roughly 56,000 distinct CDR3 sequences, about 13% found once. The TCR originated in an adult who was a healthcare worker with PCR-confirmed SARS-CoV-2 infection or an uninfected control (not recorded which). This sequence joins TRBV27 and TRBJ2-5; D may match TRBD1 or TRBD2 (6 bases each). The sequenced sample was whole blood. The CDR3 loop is CASSETGRETQYF. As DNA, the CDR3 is TGTGCCAGCAGTGAAACAGGGAGGGAGACCCAGTACTTC.